These 21 T cell receptor beta chains were sequenced from one sample in a study of Graves' ophthalmopathy and Graves' hyperthyroidism. The study amplified TCR beta CDR3 regions using RNA transcripts. The authors performed first-round RT-PCR with HTBI primers and then a second-round multiplex PCR. TCRdb independently ran MiXCR on the multiplex PCR reads; one entry per CDR3 protein. The sample shows more than 1,000,000 distinct CDR3 sequences, roughly 35% of them seen only once. The sample was peripheral blood or thyroid tissue (not recorded which). The receptors derive from an adult man with Graves' hyperthyroidism.

The table lists this clonotype with many counts. In nucleotides, the CDR3 is TGCAGCGTCCGAACTGGGACAGGGGGGTCCTACGAGCAGTACTTC. Amino acids: CSVRTGTGGSYEQYF. V usage is TRBV29-1 and J usage is TRBJ2-7; TRBD1 matches at 11 bases. The CDR3 runs to 15 residues. Trimming took 6 bases from V and 1 from J; bases not matched to a gene: 8. The V gene's germline CDR1 is SQVTM and CDR2 ANQGSEA.

There are many counts of this clonotype. This chain links TRBV7-2 with TRBJ2-7, with TRBD2 as a possible D gene (5 bases). CDR3 length: 14 residues. Germline assignment: CDR1 SGHTA and CDR2 FQGNSA. Trimming took off 1 base at V and 5 bases at J, with 12 bases between the two ends. The CDR3 spells CASSLVAPWDEQYF. The CDR3 DNA sequence: TGTGCCAGCAGCTTAGTAGCGCCCTGGGACGAGCAGTACTTC.

This clonotype was counted ten times or more. The rearrangement uses TRBV7-9 and TRBJ1-4; 10 nucleotides match TRBD1. The CDR3 consists of 15 residues. Germline CDR1 reads SEHNR; CDR2 reads FQNEAQ (reference sequence). Trimming at V came to 5 bases and at J to 8 bases, leaving 8 bases not matched to a gene. The chain's CDR3 is CASSPRDRGDEKLFF. The DNA of the CDR3 is TGTGCCAGCAGCCCACGGGACAGGGGAGACGAAAAACTGTTTTTT. Full variable domain (outside the CDR3, taken from reference TRBV7-9 and TRBJ1-4): DTGVSQNPRHKITKRGQNVTFRCDPISEHNRLYWYRQTLGQGPEFLTYFQNEAQLEKSRLLSDRFSAERPKGSFSTLEIQRTEQGDSAMYLCASSPRDRGDEKLFFGSGTQLSVL.

This clonotype came up once. The junction does not match germline at one end; this may be a read error. This rearrangement joins TRBV10-3 to TRBJ1-5, with 8 positions matching TRBD1. The CDR3 sequence is 15 residues long. The germline CDR1 and CDR2 sequences are ENHRY and SYGVKD. Here the CDR3 reads CASSGRWTGKQPQHF. The CDR3 coding sequence is TGTGCCAGCAGTGGTCGTTGGACAGGGAAGCAGCCCCAGCATTTT.

For the CDR3, the DNA is TGCAGTGCTAGAGATGGGGCAGGGGCTTTCTTT. As protein: CSARDGAGAFF. The V and J genes are TRBV20-1 and TRBJ1-1, with a possible D match to TRBD1 (5 bases). The V end lost 0 bases, the J end lost 11 bases, and 10 bases lay between the germline ends. The CDR3 runs to 11 residues. Germline loops: CDR1 DFQATT, CDR2 SNEGSKA (reference sequence).

This clonotype was recorded a few times. An end of the junction differs from the germline gene, which may be a read error. This sequence joins TRBV11-2 and TRBJ2-5; 10 bases fit TRBD2. CDR1 is SGHAT and CDR2 is FQNNGV in the germline V gene. The CDR3 consists of 15 residues. The DNA for the CDR3 is TGCGCCAGCAGCCCCGGAGCGGGAGGGAGGGAGACCCAGTACTTC. Translation: CASSPGAGGRETQYF.

This clonotype was counted at least ten times. The CDR3, as DNA: TGCAGTGCCAAAAACCTTTACGCTCAGTACTTC. Amino acid sequence: CSAKNLYAQYF. This chain uses TRBV20-1 with TRBJ2-7; D is undetermined. CDR1 and CDR2 from the germline V gene are DFQATT and SNEGSKA (reference sequence). The V gene lost 6 bases and the J gene lost 10 bases, with 16 bases spanning the gap. CDR3 length: 11 residues.

This clonotype came up a few times. V and J are TRBV13 and TRBJ1-2; 8 bases map to TRBD1. Unmatched junction bases numbered 9, after V lost 5 bases and J lost 7 bases. Germline CDR1 and CDR2: PRHDT and FYEKMQ (reference sequence). The CDR3 covers 14 residues. CDR3 nucleotides: TGTGCCAGCAGCGTGGACAGGGCCTTCGCTGGCTACACCTTC. Translation: CASSVDRAFAGYTF.

There are many counts of this clonotype. The chain joins TRBV5-1 to TRBJ2-7; 10 bases match TRBD1. In germline, CDR1 is SGHRS, CDR2 YFSETQ. V was clipped by 4 bases and J by 3 bases; unmatched bases: 7. This CDR3 is 15 amino acids long. In DNA form, the CDR3 reads TGCGCCAGCAGCGCAGCCGGGACAGGGGTCTACGAGCAGTACTTC. The encoded protein is CASSAAGTGVYEQYF.

Many counts were recorded for this clonotype. This rearrangement joins TRBV7-2 to TRBJ2-5; no definite D call. Looked up from germline, CDR1 is SGHTA and CDR2 is FQGNSA. The germline V and J ends were trimmed by 5 bases and 3 bases, with 22 bases remaining between them. The CDR3 spans 17 residues. The CDR3 DNA reads TGTGCCAGCAGCCCAGGTGGCCAGTTACTACTTAAAGAGACCCAGTACTTC. Encoded protein: CASSPGGQLLLKETQYF.

About this clonotype: A much larger clone lies one base from this, so it may be a read error. This sequence joins TRBV7-8 and TRBJ2-2; D gene ambiguous. The germline gives CDR1 SGHVS, CDR2 FQNEAQ. The CDR3 consists of 12 residues. CDR3 nucleotides: TGTACCAGCAGTTTCGAGTCCGGGGAGCTGTTTTTT. Its translation: CTSSFESGELFF.

This clonotype was recorded at least ten times. The chain recombines TRBV29-1 with TRBJ2-7; D is possibly TRBD1 (6 bases). Germline V lookup: CDR1 SQVTM, CDR2 ANQGSEA. The V and J ends lost 5 bases and 2 bases respectively, with 10 bases between them. The CDR3 has 12 amino acids. CDR3 in amino acids: CSVLRGAYEQYF. The CDR3 nucleotides are TGCAGCGTTCTCAGGGGAGCCTACGAGCAGTACTTC.

This clonotype was picked up many times. The chain combines TRBV15 with TRBJ1-2, with a weak D call TRBD1 (5 bases). V lost 0 bases and J 1 base, leaving 15 bases between the germline ends. The CDR3 sequence is 17 residues long. Germline V lookup: CDR1 LNHNV, CDR2 YYDKDF (reference sequence). The CDR3 sequence is CATSRDTRGGINYGYTF. CDR3 DNA: TGTGCCACCAGCAGAGATACCCGCGGGGGGATTAACTATGGCTACACCTTC.

The sample holds many counts of this clonotype. J is TRBJ2-6 and V is TRBV7-9, with TRBD1 identical over 7 bases. This CDR3 comprises 20 residues. Per the germline V gene, CDR1 is SEHNR and CDR2 is FQNEAQ (reference sequence). The ends lost 1 base at V and 0 bases at J; junction bases unmatched: 12. The CDR3 sequence is CASSLGTWTGNSSGANVLTF. Here the CDR3 DNA reads TGTGCCAGCAGCTTAGGTACATGGACAGGAAACAGCTCTGGGGCCAACGTCCTGACTTTC.

This clonotype was detected many times. V usage is TRBV10-3 and J usage is TRBJ2-5; D perhaps matches TRBD2 (7 bases). The CDR3 is 16 residues long. Germline assignment: CDR1 ENHRY and CDR2 SYGVKD. Trimming removed 3 bases at V and 2 bases at J, with 16 bases between. The CDR3, as DNA: TGTGCCATCAGTGAATCGGGGGGCGCAGAACAAGAGACCCAGTACTTC. It is translated as CAISESGGAEQETQYF.

Many counts were recorded for this clonotype. The chain uses TRBV7-9 and TRBJ2-2; D call uncertain. There are 14 residues in the CDR3. The V gene's germline CDR1 is SEHNR and CDR2 FQNEAQ (reference sequence). V was clipped by 5 bases and J by 5 bases, with 12 bases between them. DNA for the CDR3: TGTGCCAGCAGCACAGACCTTGGGACCGGGGAGCTGTTTTTT. Protein sequence: CASSTDLGTGELFF.

This chain connects TRBV9 to TRBJ1-4; unclear D gene. This CDR3 has 15 residues. The germline CDR1 and CDR2 sequences are SGDLS and YYNGEE. V gave up 1 base and J gave up 8 bases, with 15 bases separating them. CDR3 bases: TGTGCCAGCAGCGTAATGGGCTTGGGAGAGGAAAAACTGTTTTTT. Amino acids: CASSVMGLGEEKLFF.

This clonotype has just one count. Here the CDR3 reads CSPIGAQTQYF. Written as DNA, the CDR3 is TGCAGTCCCATCGGCGCGCAGACCCAGTACTTC. The V gene is TRBV20-1, the J gene TRBJ2-5; unclear D gene. In germline, CDR1 is DFQATT, CDR2 SNEGSKA (reference sequence). CDR3 size: 11 residues. V lost 8 bases to trimming and J lost 6 bases, with 13 bases between them.

This clonotype was seen only once. No conserved phenylalanine or tryptophan is present at the end of the CDR3, so a read error is the likely explanation. The DNA is omitted, as the CDR3 cannot be located on it reliably, and the CDR3 follows TCRdb's listing. The CDR3 loop reads CASSENRGS. The V gene is TRBV19, the J gene TRBJ1-1; TRBD1 is taken as the D call from the table, unchecked against the DNA. Both ends counted, the CDR3 spans 9 residues. Germline V CDR1 and CDR2: LNHDA, SQIVND (reference sequence).

The V and J genes are TRBV10-3 and TRBJ1-6; maybe TRBD1 (6 bases). The V gene's germline CDR1 is ENHRY and CDR2 SYGVKD. The length of the CDR3 is 14 residues. Trimming left V 8 bases short and J 8 bases short, with 16 bases between. The CDR3 loop is CAIRGRGIDSPLHF. In nucleotides, the CDR3 is TGTGCCATCCGCGGCAGGGGAATTGATTCACCCCTCCACTTT.

The genes are TRBV20-1 and TRBJ1-5; tentative D call: TRBD1 (5 bases). Trimming removed 0 bases from V and 6 bases from J, with 15 bases in between. The CDR3 runs 15 residues. Germline V lookup: CDR1 DFQATT, CDR2 SNEGSKA (reference sequence). The CDR3 coding sequence is TGCAGTGCTAGAGATTTCGGGACCCGGGCTCAGCCCCAGCATTTT. This gives the protein CSARDFGTRAQPQHF.